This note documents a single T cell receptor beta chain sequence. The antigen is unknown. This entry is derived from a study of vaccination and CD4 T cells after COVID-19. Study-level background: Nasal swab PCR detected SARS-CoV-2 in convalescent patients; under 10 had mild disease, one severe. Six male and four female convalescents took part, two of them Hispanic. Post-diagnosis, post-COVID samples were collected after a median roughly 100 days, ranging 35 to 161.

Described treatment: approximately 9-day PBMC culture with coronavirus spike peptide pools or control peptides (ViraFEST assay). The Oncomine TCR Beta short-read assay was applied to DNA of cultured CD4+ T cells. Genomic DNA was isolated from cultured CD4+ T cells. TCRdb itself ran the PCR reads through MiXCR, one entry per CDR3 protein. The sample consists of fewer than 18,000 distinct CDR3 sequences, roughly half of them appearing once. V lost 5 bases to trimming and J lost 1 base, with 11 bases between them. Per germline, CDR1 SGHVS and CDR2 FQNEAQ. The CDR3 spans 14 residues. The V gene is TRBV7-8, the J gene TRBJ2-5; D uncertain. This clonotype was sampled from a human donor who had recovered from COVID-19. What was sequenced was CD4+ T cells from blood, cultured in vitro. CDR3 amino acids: CASSPRGTQETQYF. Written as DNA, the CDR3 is TGTGCCAGCAGCCCCCGAGGAACCCAAGAGACCCAGTACTTC.